Below are 31 T cell receptor beta chains sequenced from a single sample in a study of OX40 agonist ivuxolimab in advanced cancers. TCRdb's table, derived via immunoSEQ multiplex PCR, lists solely in-frame clones and lacks some. The repertoire has about 82,000 clones, 75% to 90% of them found once; the top ten carry under 3%. The sample was CD4+ or CD8+ T cells sorted from blood, taken in a trial of the OX40 agonist ivuxolimab. Receptors were obtained from an adult with an advanced solid tumor such as melanoma, head and neck, liver or kidney cancer.

The genes are TRBV27 and TRBJ1-6; possible D gene TRBD1, 5 bases. Trimming left V 4 bases short and J 10 bases short, with 14 bases between. Germline-derived CDR1 and CDR2 are MNHEY and SMNVEV (reference sequence). CDR3 length: 14 amino acids. The CDR3 DNA sequence: TGTGCCAGCAGTTACGACAGTCGTAACTCACCCCTCCACTTT. As protein: CASSYDSRNSPLHF.

The chain links TRBV29-1 to TRBJ2-7; D gene uncertain. This CDR3 is built from 14 residues. Germline assignment: CDR1 SQVTM and CDR2 ANQGSEA. Trimming cost V 8 bases and J 0 bases, with 17 bases left between them. CDR3 amino acids: CSFTRVRSSYEQYF. CDR3 DNA sequence: TGCAGCTTTACACGAGTGCGGAGCTCCTACGAGCAGTACTTC.

This CDR3 reads CASSQGADTQYF. The CDR3 nucleotides read TGTGCCAGCAGCCAAGGGGCAGATACGCAGTATTTT. This sequence joins TRBV7-3 and TRBJ2-3; D possibly corresponds to TRBD1 (5 bases). This CDR3 contains 12 residues. V was trimmed by 5 bases and J by 4 bases, leaving 7 bases between them. The germline gives CDR1 SGHTA, CDR2 FQGTGA.

This chain joins TRBV29-1 and TRBJ2-1; 7 bases are a match to TRBD1. Looked up from germline, CDR1 is SQVTM and CDR2 is ANQGSEA. With 3 bases clipped from V and 0 bases from J, the junction kept 8 bases outside the gene matches. The CDR3 has 16 residues. CDR3 DNA: TGCAGCGTTGAGTGGGACAGACAAAACTCCTACAATGAGCAGTTCTTC. It encodes CSVEWDRQNSYNEQFF.

The rearrangement uses TRBV18 and TRBJ2-5; D possibly corresponds to TRBD2 (6 bases). There are 13 residues in the CDR3. CDR1 KGHSH and CDR2 LQKENI come from the germline V gene. V lost 6 bases and J 5 bases, leaving 13 bases between the germline ends. The CDR3 DNA follows: TGTGCCAGCTCCACCGGGGGTGCGGAGACCCAGTACTTC. Its protein product is CASSTGGAETQYF.

The chain joins TRBV5-4 to TRBJ2-2; the D is unclear. The V gene's germline CDR1 is SGHNT and CDR2 YYREEE (reference sequence). The CDR3 has 14 amino acids. Trimming stripped 2 bases from V and 1 base from J, with 6 bases between. The CDR3 DNA reads as TGTGCCAGCAGCTTTTCGCAGAACACCGGGGAGCTGTTTTTT. Its translation: CASSFSQNTGELFF. Using reference TRBV5-4 and TRBJ2-2 for the parts outside the CDR3, the full variable domain is ETGVTQSPTHLIKTRGQQVTLRCSSQSGHNTVSWYQQALGQGPQFIFQYYREEENGRGNFPPRFSGLQFPNYSSELNVNALELDDSALYLCASSFSQNTGELFFGEGSRLTVL.

V gene TRBV7-9 combines with J gene TRBJ2-7, with TRBD1 identical over 9 bases. The germline V gene has CDR1 SEHNR and CDR2 FQNEAQ (reference sequence). V gave up 6 bases and J gave up 3 bases; unmatched junction bases: 9. There are 15 residues in the CDR3. CDR3: CASSKTGGAFYEQYF. The CDR3 region has the DNA TGTGCCAGCAGTAAAACAGGGGGCGCTTTCTACGAGCAGTACTTC.

The chain recombines TRBV6-6 with TRBJ2-2; 7 nucleotides match TRBD2. Germline CDR1 MNHNY, CDR2 SVGAGI (reference sequence). The CDR3 length is 16 residues. The trim removed 1 base at V and 6 bases at J, leaving 8 bases unmatched. The CDR3 DNA follows: TGTGCCAGCAGTTACTACCGGGGGGTGGGGCCCGGGGAGCTGTTTTTT. Protein: CASSYYRGVGPGELFF.

This chain links TRBV27 with TRBJ2-7; D is perhaps TRBD1 or TRBD2 (5 bases each). V was shortened by 3 bases and J by 6 bases, with 15 bases between the two germline ends. CDR3 length: 14 residues. From germline, CDR1 is MNHEY and CDR2 SMNVEV (reference sequence). CDR3 bases: TGTGCCAGCAGTTTTGAGGGACGGGGCAGCGAGCAGTACTTC. Translating gives CASSFEGRGSEQYF.

The count of this clone is one. This rearrangement joins TRBV19 to TRBJ1-5, with a weak D call TRBD1 (5 bases). The V gene's germline CDR1 is LNHDA and CDR2 SQIVND (reference sequence). The CDR3 consists of 14 residues. Trimming pared 5 bases from V and 5 bases from J, leaving 13 bases between. This chain's CDR3 is CASSLQGDYQPQHF. The CDR3 DNA is TGTGCCAGTAGTCTGCAGGGTGACTATCAGCCCCAGCATTTT.

This sequence joins TRBV18 and TRBJ1-2; D is unclear. This CDR3 is 12 amino acids long. The V and J ends lost 3 bases and 7 bases respectively, with 9 bases between them. CDR1 KGHSH and CDR2 LQKENI come from the germline V gene. CDR3 DNA: TGTGCCAGCTCACCCTCCAGTGGTGGCTACACCTTC. It encodes CASSPSSGGYTF.

This chain joins TRBV10-3 and TRBJ2-2; tentatively, D is TRBD1 (8 bases). The CDR3 extends over 15 amino acids. Germline assignment: CDR1 ENHRY and CDR2 SYGVKD. V was clipped by 6 bases and J by 7 bases, with 18 bases between them. The CDR3 region has the DNA TGTGCCATCAGGACTGGACAGGGAGGGGACGGGGAGCTGTTTTTT. It specifies CAIRTGQGGDGELFF.

The rearrangement links TRBV6-5 to TRBJ2-7; D unclear. The ends were cut back, 0 bases at V and 6 bases at J, with 15 bases in the middle. The CDR3 totals 15 residues. Germline V gene lookup returns CDR1 MNHEY and CDR2 SVGAGI. The CDR3 DNA reads as TGTGCCAGCAGTTACTCCCCAGGTCGAGTCCTCGAGCAGTACTTC. Translating gives CASSYSPGRVLEQYF.

As DNA, the CDR3 is TGTGCCAGCAGCTTGGTCGGGGCACAGGCGTCCGAGCAGTACTTC. Its protein is CASSLVGAQASEQYF. The rearrangement uses TRBV5-4 and TRBJ2-7; perhaps D is TRBD1 or TRBD2 (5 bases each). The CDR3 has 15 amino acids. Germline lookup yields CDR1 SGHNT and CDR2 YYREEE (reference sequence). With 0 bases removed from V and 6 bases from J, the gap between germline ends came to 16 bases.

The rearrangement uses TRBV7-6 and TRBJ2-3, with D perhaps TRBD2 (6 bases). CDR3 length equals 14 residues. V lost 2 bases to trimming and J lost 3 bases, with 9 bases between them. Germline V gene sequence: CDR1 SGHVS, CDR2 FNYEAQ. The CDR3: CASSLNGGTDTQYF. In nucleotides, the CDR3 is TGTGCCAGCAGCTTAAACGGGGGAACAGATACGCAGTATTTT.

The CDR3: CASSLGSPGVEQFF. In DNA form, the CDR3 reads TGTGCCAGCAGCTTGGGTTCCCCAGGGGTAGAGCAGTTCTTC. This rearrangement joins TRBV7-3 to TRBJ2-1; D perhaps matches TRBD1 (6 bases). From germline, CDR1 is SGHTA and CDR2 FQGTGA. Between the trimmed V and J ends, which lost 3 bases and 10 bases, there was a span of 16 bases. This CDR3 has 14 amino acids.

This clone showed up just once. The CDR3 sequence is CATSRRPVDRSYGYTF. The CDR3 coding sequence is TGTGCCACCAGCAGGCGACCTGTCGACAGGAGCTATGGCTACACCTTC. This chain connects TRBV15 to TRBJ1-2; the D gene is possibly TRBD1 (6 bases). Germline lookup yields CDR1 LNHNV and CDR2 YYDKDF (reference sequence). V gave up 3 bases and J gave up 4 bases, with 18 bases separating them. The CDR3 contains 16 residues.

The genes are TRBV5-6 and TRBJ1-2; D unclear. V dropped 4 bases and J dropped 5 bases, with 9 bases sitting between them. Looked up from germline, CDR1 is SGHDT and CDR2 is YYEEEE. The CDR3 is 12 residues long. The CDR3 loop is CASSTSEYGYTF. CDR3 nucleotides: TGTGCCAGCAGCACTTCAGAGTATGGCTACACCTTC. Using reference TRBV5-6 and TRBJ1-2 for the parts outside the CDR3, the full variable domain is DAGVTQSPTHLIKTRGQQVTLRCSPKSGHDTVSWYQQALGQGPQFIFQYYEEEERQRGNFPDRFSGHQFPNYSSELNVNALLLGDSALYLCASSTSEYGYTFGSGTRLTVV.

The J gene is TRBJ2-7, the V gene TRBV29-1; D is unresolved. V lost 2 bases, J lost 3 bases, and 17 bases lay in between. The CDR3 consists of 15 residues. Germline V lookup: CDR1 SQVTM, CDR2 ANQGSEA. The CDR3 DNA reads as TGCAGCGTTGAAATTGCGGCTCTGGGGTTCTACGAGCAGTACTTC. Protein sequence: CSVEIAALGFYEQYF.

This sequence joins TRBV4-2 and TRBJ1-2; no firm D call. The CDR3 loop spans 14 amino acids. The V end lost 0 bases, the J end lost 2 bases, and 7 bases lay between the germline ends. Germline CDR1 and CDR2: LGHNA and YNFKEQ. Here the CDR3 DNA reads TGTGCCAGCAGCCAAGATGCCGGGAACTATGGCTACACCTTC. It yields the protein CASSQDAGNYGYTF.

The chain joins TRBV28 to TRBJ2-7; D is perhaps TRBD1 (6 bases). This CDR3 comprises 15 residues. CDR1 is MDHEN and CDR2 is SYDVKM in the germline V gene. Deletions cut 6 bases from V and 0 bases from J, with 15 bases between. CDR3 nucleotides: TGTGCCAGCAGATCAACCAGGGGACCCTCCTACGAGCAGTACTTC. It codes for CASRSTRGPSYEQYF.

This chain joins TRBV6-4 and TRBJ1-5, with D perhaps TRBD1 (5 bases). This CDR3 spans 13 amino acids. V lost 4 bases to trimming and J lost 5 bases, with 9 bases between them. Per the germline V gene, CDR1 is MRHNA and CDR2 is SNTAGT. The CDR3 spells CASSAQTDQPQHF. CDR3 nucleotide sequence: TGTGCCAGCAGTGCCCAGACAGATCAGCCCCAGCATTTT.

The rearrangement joins TRBV5-6 to TRBJ1-5; possibly TRBD1 for D (6 bases). V lost 3 bases and J 0 bases, leaving 13 bases between the germline ends. There are 16 residues in the CDR3. Germline CDR1 and CDR2: SGHDT and YYEEEE. The DNA for the CDR3 is TGTGCCAGCAGCTGGAGTACAGGGAGTAGCAATCAGCCCCAGCATTTT. Its translation: CASSWSTGSSNQPQHF.

CDR3 in amino acids: CASRQDSYEQYF. CDR3 nucleotides: TGTGCCAGCAGGCAAGACTCCTACGAGCAGTACTTC. The chain has TRBV2 and TRBJ2-7; no clear D gene. The V end was cut by 6 bases, the J end by 0 bases, with 6 bases between. The CDR3 consists of 12 residues. Germline V gene sequence: CDR1 SNHLY, CDR2 FYNNEI. Drawing the rest from reference TRBV2 and TRBJ2-7, the complete variable domain is EPEVTQTPSHQVTQMGQEVILRCVPISNHLYFYWYRQILGQKVEFLVSFYNNEISEKSEIFDDQFSVERPDGSNFTLKIRSTKLEDSAMYFCASRQDSYEQYFGPGTRLTVT.

The chain couples TRBV10-3 to TRBJ2-5; TRBD2 matches 9 bases. J gave up 5 bases and V 0 bases, and 7 bases lay outside the gene matches. Germline-derived CDR1 and CDR2 are ENHRY and SYGVKD. There are 16 residues in the CDR3. The chain's CDR3 is CAISESFAGGPETQYF. In nucleotides, the CDR3 is TGTGCCATCAGTGAGTCGTTCGCGGGGGGGCCCGAGACCCAGTACTTC.

This chain uses TRBV10-2 with TRBJ2-7; the match to TRBD1 covers 8 bases. Trimming removed 5 bases from V and 7 bases from J; junction bases left unmatched: 7. CDR3 length equals 13 residues. Germline V CDR1 and CDR2: WSHSY, SAAADI. CDR3 DNA: TGCGCCAGCAGTTCGGACAGGGCGAGGGAGCAGTACTTC. This gives the protein CASSSDRAREQYF.

The genes are TRBV4-2 and TRBJ2-3, with no clear D. Germline CDR1 reads LGHNA; CDR2 reads YNFKEQ. Trimming took off 2 bases at V and 0 bases at J, with 18 bases between the two ends. There are 18 residues in the CDR3. CDR3 residues: CASSQLRQGRASTDTQYF. The CDR3 DNA reads as TGTGCCAGCAGCCAACTCCGACAAGGCCGGGCTAGCACAGATACGCAGTATTTT.

This clone appeared a few times. J is TRBJ1-1 and V is TRBV2; D possibly corresponds to TRBD1 (5 bases). This CDR3 region has 15 residues. The germline V gene encodes CDR1 SNHLY and CDR2 FYNNEI. The ends were cut back, 7 bases at V and 1 base at J, with 16 bases in the middle. The CDR3 bases are TGTGCCAGCACCCCGAGGGCAGGGACGAACACTGAAGCTTTCTTT. Encoded protein: CASTPRAGTNTEAFF.

This clone was found a few times. V gene TRBV10-3 combines with J gene TRBJ1-1; no clear D gene. Germline CDR1 ENHRY, CDR2 SYGVKD. CDR3 size: 16 residues. Trimming took off 2 bases at V and 6 bases at J, with 19 bases between the two ends. The CDR3 region is CAISERYSGRTAEAFF. CDR3 DNA sequence: TGTGCCATCAGTGAGAGGTATTCCGGGAGGACCGCTGAAGCTTTCTTT.

This rearrangement joins TRBV30 to TRBJ1-3; D perhaps matches TRBD1 (6 bases). Looked up from germline, CDR1 is GTSNPN and CDR2 is SVGIG (reference sequence). The CDR3 consists of 12 residues. Trimming cost V 8 bases and J 1 base, with 9 bases left between them. The CDR3 region is CALRGSGNTIYF. The CDR3 DNA is TGTGCCCTCAGGGGATCTGGAAACACCATATATTTT.

V and J are TRBV5-1 and TRBJ2-2; perhaps TRBD1 as D (5 bases). CDR3 size: 14 residues. Germline CDR1 reads SGHRS; CDR2 reads YFSETQ. Trimming took off 2 bases at V and 4 bases at J, with 9 bases between the two ends. The CDR3 here is CASSLSGFTGELFF. As DNA, the CDR3 is TGCGCCAGCAGCTTATCAGGGTTCACCGGGGAGCTGTTTTTT. Looking up the rest from reference TRBV5-1 and TRBJ2-2 gives the full variable domain: KAGVTQTPRYLIKTRGQQVTLSCSPISGHRSVSWYQQTPGQGLQFLFEYFSETQRNKGNFPGRFSGRQFSNSRSEMNVSTLELGDSALYLCASSLSGFTGELFFGEGSRLTVL.